Presented here are 27 T cell receptor beta chains from one specimen sequenced in a study of blood T cells in healthy people across ages. Through a sample-barcoded 5' primer and a J-beta primer mix, a second PCR was run for roughly 6 to 11 cycles. TCRdb reanalysed the 5' RACE reads using MiXCR and keeps one entry per CDR3 protein. The sample has hundreds of thousands of distinct CDR3 sequences, approximately 50% seen once. The specimen was blood. All receptors come from a man aged 55 to 70 in good health.

There are many counts of this clonotype. The chain uses TRBV29-1 and TRBJ2-1, with D tentatively TRBD1 (6 bases). Germline CDR1 is SQVTM and CDR2 is ANQGSEA. V shed 1 base and J shed 6 bases, with 19 bases lying between them. The CDR3 loop spans 16 amino acids. This CDR3 reads CSVEGIGQYQTNEQFF. The CDR3 coding sequence is TGCAGCGTTGAAGGGATCGGACAGTATCAAACCAATGAGCAGTTCTTC.

V is TRBV11-1 and J is TRBJ2-7; D gene ambiguous. The V gene lost 1 base and the J gene lost 1 base, with 5 bases spanning the gap. The CDR3 is 13 residues long. Germline lookup yields CDR1 SGHAT and CDR2 FQDESV (reference sequence). The CDR3 loop is CASSLDISYEQYF. CDR3 nucleotide sequence: TGTGCCAGCAGCTTAGACATTTCCTACGAGCAGTACTTC.

The chain uses TRBV2 and TRBJ2-5; TRBD2 might be the D (5 bases). V was clipped by 7 bases and J by 2 bases, with 17 bases between them. This CDR3 region has 15 residues. The germline gives CDR1 SNHLY, CDR2 FYNNEI. The chain's CDR3 is CASTRDGGPQETQYF. The CDR3 bases are TGTGCCAGCACTAGAGACGGAGGCCCACAAGAGACCCAGTACTTC. The variable domain in full, with the rest retrieved from reference TRBV2 and TRBJ2-5, is EPEVTQTPSHQVTQMGQEVILRCVPISNHLYFYWYRQILGQKVEFLVSFYNNEISEKSEIFDDQFSVERPDGSNFTLKIRSTKLEDSAMYFCASTRDGGPQETQYFGPGTRLLVL.

This chain connects TRBV5-1 to TRBJ1-1; 8 bases agree with TRBD1. The J segment lost 6 bases and the V segment lost 1 base, leaving 8 bases of the junction unmatched. Germline CDR1 is SGHRS and CDR2 is YFSETQ. This CDR3 contains 15 residues. CDR3 sequence (DNA): TGCGCCAGCAGCTTGAGACAGGGGAGTTGGGCTGAAGCTTTCTTT. Encoded protein: CASSLRQGSWAEAFF.

The chain couples TRBV20-1 to TRBJ2-7; D not resolved. Judging by the DNA end, TRBJ2-5 fits better; the J call may be wrong. The CDR3 length is 13 residues. Germline CDR1 is DFQATT and CDR2 is SNEGSKA (reference sequence). DNA for the CDR3: TGCAGTGCTAACCGGGCTCCCCAAGAGACCCAGTACTTC. This gives the protein CSANRAPQETQYF.

This clonotype was seen more than once but under ten times. This rearrangement joins TRBV9 to TRBJ2-2; D might be TRBD1 (6 bases). V dropped 5 bases and J dropped 1 base, with 9 bases sitting between them. Per the germline V gene, CDR1 is SGDLS and CDR2 is YYNGEE. The CDR3 totals 14 residues. For the CDR3, the DNA is TGTGCCAGCAGGGGGGCCGGGAACACCGGGGAGCTGTTTTTT. Translated, it gives CASRGAGNTGELFF.

The chain couples TRBV24-1 to TRBJ2-3; TRBD1 or TRBD2 may be the D gene (5 bases each). Germline V gene lookup returns CDR1 KGHDR and CDR2 SFDVKD. Trimming removed 0 bases from V and 5 bases from J, with 14 bases in between. The CDR3 runs 16 residues. CDR3 sequence reads: CATSDLGDGGEDTQYF. The DNA for the CDR3 is TGTGCCACCAGTGATTTGGGGGACGGAGGCGAAGATACGCAGTATTTT.

The V call is TRBV11-2, the J call TRBJ1-1; 8 bases are shared with TRBD1. CDR3 length equals 17 residues. The V segment lost 1 base and the J segment 5 bases; nucleotides outside the gene matches: 12. From germline, CDR1 is SGHAT and CDR2 FQNNGV. CDR3 sequence reads: CASSLGLRTRGRTEAFF. Written as DNA, the CDR3 is TGTGCCAGCAGCTTAGGCCTCAGGACCAGGGGGCGGACTGAAGCTTTCTTT.

The V and J genes are TRBV28 and TRBJ2-1, with 11 bases fitting TRBD1. Germline trimming cut 6 bases from V and 4 bases from J; bases unmatched to any gene: 5. This CDR3 has 15 residues. Germline lookup yields CDR1 MDHEN and CDR2 SYDVKM. The CDR3 region is CASRLGTGGYNEQFF. CDR3 sequence (DNA): TGTGCCAGCAGACTCGGGACAGGGGGGTACAATGAGCAGTTCTTC.

V gene TRBV12-1 combines with J gene TRBJ2-1; TRBD2, the D gene given by the table, was not confirmed from the DNA. TRBV12-1 is noted as a pseudogene. This CDR3 is built from 18 residues. CDR3 loop: CASSFDGLAGISYNEQFF. CDR3 nucleotides: TGTGCCAGCAGCTTTGACGGGCTAGCGGGGATCTCCTACAATGAGCAGTTCTTC.

This clonotype came up a few times. J is TRBJ1-1 and V is TRBV12-5, with 7 nucleotides matching TRBD1. Germline-derived CDR1 and CDR2 are LGHNT and FRNRAP. The CDR3 consists of 16 residues. Trimming took 1 base from V and 0 from J; bases not matched to a gene: 5. CDR3 nucleotide sequence: TGTGCTAGTGGTTTGGCTCCCGGGACAGTGAACACTGAAGCTTTCTTT. It specifies CASGLAPGTVNTEAFF.

The V and J genes are TRBV2 and TRBJ1-2; a possible D gene is TRBD1 (6 bases). This CDR3 comprises 16 residues. V was clipped by 9 bases and J by 4 bases, with 24 bases between them. Germline V gives CDR1 SNHLY, CDR2 FYNNEI. CDR3 coding DNA: TGTGCCAGTCCAAGGGCGGAGCGGGGGCGAGGCTATGGCTACACCTTC. Protein sequence: CASPRAERGRGYGYTF. Supplemented by reference TRBV2 and TRBJ1-2, the full variable domain reads EPEVTQTPSHQVTQMGQEVILRCVPISNHLYFYWYRQILGQKVEFLVSFYNNEISEKSEIFDDQFSVERPDGSNFTLKIRSTKLEDSAMYFCASPRAERGRGYGYTFGSGTRLTVV.

This clonotype was counted between two and nine times. V and J are TRBV29-1 and TRBJ2-7; D remains ambiguous. The V gene lost 6 bases and the J gene lost 4 bases, with 7 bases spanning the gap. Germline V gives CDR1 SQVTM, CDR2 ANQGSEA. CDR3 length: 10 residues. The CDR3 protein is CSVLSYEQYF. CDR3 DNA: TGCAGCGTCCTCTCGTACGAGCAGTACTTC.

V and J are TRBV12-3 or TRBV12-4 and TRBJ2-1; D unresolved. V shed 6 bases and J shed 9 bases, with 18 bases lying between them. The CDR3 runs 14 residues. CDR3 nucleotides: TGTGCCAGCAGAAACCGCCGAGAGGTCAGTGAGCAGTTCTTC. This translates into CASRNRREVSEQFF.

The V and J genes are TRBV3-1 and TRBJ2-1; D remains unclear. V lost 4 bases and J 8 bases, leaving 9 bases between the germline ends. The CDR3 has 12 amino acids. Germline loops: CDR1 LGHDT, CDR2 YNNKEL (reference sequence). CDR3 coding DNA: TGTGCCAGCAGCCTAACTGTCCATGAGCAGTTCTTC. This translates into CASSLTVHEQFF.

This clonotype was picked up a small number of times. The gene calls are TRBV7-8 and TRBJ1-1, with D unresolved. V was clipped by 1 base and J by 1 base, with 4 bases between them. Germline lookup yields CDR1 SGHVS and CDR2 FQNEAQ. The CDR3 covers 13 residues. CDR3 protein: CASSLVQNTEAFF. The CDR3 nucleotides are TGTGCCAGCAGCTTAGTTCAGAACACTGAAGCTTTCTTT.

In this sample, this clonotype turned up a few times. The chain links TRBV5-1 to TRBJ2-7, with D tentatively TRBD1 (5 bases). The J call is doubtful: the DNA matches TRBJ2-5 better. Germline CDR1 is SGHRS and CDR2 is YFSETQ. The CDR3 is made up of 16 amino acids. DNA for the CDR3: TGCGCCAGCAGCTTGGGGGCGACAGATCTCCAAGAGACCCAGTACTTC. Residues: CASSLGATDLQETQYF.

This clonotype turned up a few times. The chain is built from TRBV11-2 and TRBJ1-6; D is perhaps TRBD1 (5 bases). Germline CDR1 reads SGHAT; CDR2 reads FQNNGV. The V end was cut by 5 bases, the J end by 5 bases, with 10 bases between. The length of the CDR3 is 14 residues. The CDR3: CASSPTDNNSPLHF. The CDR3 DNA sequence: TGTGCCAGCAGCCCCACGGACAATAATTCACCCCTCCACTTT.

In the case of this clonotype: A junction boundary mismatches the germline segment, possibly from a read error. The CDR3 bases are TGCGCCAGCAGCCTTCGAAACAGGGGCGGTGAGCAGTTCTTC. It yields the protein CASSLRNRGGEQFF. This chain joins TRBV3-1 and TRBJ2-1; 7 bases match TRBD1. The CDR3 runs to 14 residues. Germline lookup yields CDR1 LGHDT and CDR2 YNNKEL (reference sequence).

Worth noting for this clonotype: A junction boundary mismatches the germline segment, possibly from a read error. J is TRBJ2-2 and V is TRBV7-8, with a weak D call TRBD1 (6 bases). This CDR3 contains 15 residues. Per the germline V gene, CDR1 is SGHVS and CDR2 is FQNEAQ. For the CDR3, the DNA is TGTGCCTGCAGCGTACAGGGTAGGCACACCGGGGAGCTGTTTTTT. This gives the protein CACSVQGRHTGELFF.

The chain employs TRBV7-9 and TRBJ1-1; D is uncertain. Germline CDR1 is SEHNR and CDR2 is FQNEAQ (reference sequence). This CDR3 is built from 13 residues. Between the trimmed V and J ends, which lost 6 bases and 3 bases, there was a span of 11 bases. The CDR3 bases are TGTGCCAGCAGACCAGAATCCTACACTGAAGCTTTCTTT. This sequence encodes CASRPESYTEAFF.

The chain employs TRBV10-3 and TRBJ2-5; no definite D call. The V gene lost 3 bases and the J gene lost 2 bases, with 16 bases spanning the gap. This CDR3 contains 16 residues. The V gene's germline CDR1 is ENHRY and CDR2 SYGVKD. The CDR3 bases are TGTGCCATCAGTGATGATCCGGCCCCTGGGCAAGAGACCCAGTACTTC. Residues: CAISDDPAPGQETQYF.

This clonotype showed up just a few times. The rearrangement links TRBV10-3 to TRBJ1-2, with unresolved D. The CDR3 spans 13 residues. Germline CDR1 reads ENHRY; CDR2 reads SYGVKD. V was trimmed by 6 bases and J by 0 bases, leaving 8 bases between them. The CDR3 spells CAIRTEANYGYTF. The CDR3 region has the DNA TGTGCCATCAGAACAGAAGCTAACTATGGCTACACCTTC.

With regard to this clonotype: A much bigger clone sits one base away, suggesting this may be a read error. V usage is TRBV12-3 or TRBV12-4 and J usage is TRBJ1-1; D gene unclear. This CDR3 contains 13 residues. Trimming left V 5 bases short and J 3 bases short, with 10 bases between. The CDR3 DNA reads TGTGCCAGCAGTCCCGGGGTGGACACTGAAGCTTTCTTT. It yields the protein CASSPGVDTEAFF.

The rearrangement joins TRBV6-2 or TRBV6-3 to TRBJ1-4; no reliable D call. Germline loops: CDR1 MNHEY, CDR2 SVGEGT. The V end lost 5 bases, the J end lost 0 bases, and 10 bases lay between the germline ends. CDR3 length: 15 amino acids. The CDR3 region is CASSARSATNEKLFF. The CDR3 coding sequence is TGTGCCAGCAGTGCCCGATCTGCAACTAATGAAAAACTGTTTTTT.

The rearrangement uses TRBV9 and TRBJ2-7; either TRBD1 or TRBD2 may fit D (5 bases each). The CDR3 has 13 residues. Per germline, CDR1 SGDLS and CDR2 YYNGEE. Trimming removed 3 bases from V and 7 bases from J, with 14 bases in between. The CDR3 is CASSAGPPAEQYF. The CDR3 DNA is TGTGCCAGCAGCGCGGGACCACCCGCAGAGCAGTACTTC. Drawing the rest from reference TRBV9 and TRBJ2-7, the complete variable domain is DSGVTQTPKHLITATGQRVTLRCSPRSGDLSVYWYQQSLDQGLQFLIQYYNGEERAKGNILERFSAQQFPDLHSELNLSSLELGDSALYFCASSAGPPAEQYFGPGTRLTVT.

Only a few counts were recorded for this clonotype. The chain uses TRBV29-1 and TRBJ2-7, with 7 bases lining up with TRBD1. The ends lost 4 bases at V and 0 bases at J; junction bases unmatched: 6. CDR1 is SQVTM and CDR2 is ANQGSEA in the germline V gene. The CDR3 extends over 14 amino acids. This CDR3 reads CSVGRQGNSYEQYF. The CDR3 coding sequence is TGCAGCGTTGGGAGACAGGGCAACTCCTACGAGCAGTACTTC.